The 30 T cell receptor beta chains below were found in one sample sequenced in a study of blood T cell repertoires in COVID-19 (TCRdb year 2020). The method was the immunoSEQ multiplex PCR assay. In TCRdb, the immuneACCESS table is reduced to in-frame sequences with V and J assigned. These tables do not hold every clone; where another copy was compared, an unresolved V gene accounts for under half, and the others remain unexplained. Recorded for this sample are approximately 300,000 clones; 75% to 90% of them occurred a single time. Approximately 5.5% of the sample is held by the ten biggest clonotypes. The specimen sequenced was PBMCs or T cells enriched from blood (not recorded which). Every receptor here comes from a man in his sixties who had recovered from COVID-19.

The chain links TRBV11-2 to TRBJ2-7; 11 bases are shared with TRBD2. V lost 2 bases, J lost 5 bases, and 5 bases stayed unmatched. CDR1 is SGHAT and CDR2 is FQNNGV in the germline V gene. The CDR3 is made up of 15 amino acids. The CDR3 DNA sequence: TGTGCCAGCAGCTTAACTAGCGGGAGTGAAAACGAGCAGTACTTC. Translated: CASSLTSGSENEQYF.

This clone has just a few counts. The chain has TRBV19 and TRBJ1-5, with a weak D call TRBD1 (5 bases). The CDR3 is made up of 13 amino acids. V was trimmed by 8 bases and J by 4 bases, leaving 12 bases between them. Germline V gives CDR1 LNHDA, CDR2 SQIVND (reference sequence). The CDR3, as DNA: TGTGCCAGTGGGGTCAGGGAAAATCAGCCCCAGCATTTT. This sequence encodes CASGVRENQPQHF.

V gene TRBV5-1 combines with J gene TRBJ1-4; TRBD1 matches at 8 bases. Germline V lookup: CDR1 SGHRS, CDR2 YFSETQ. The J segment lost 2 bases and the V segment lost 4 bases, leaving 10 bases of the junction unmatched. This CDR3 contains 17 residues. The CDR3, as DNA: TGCGCCAGCAGCAAAACCGGGACAGGAGGGACTAATGAAAAACTGTTTTTT. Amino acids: CASSKTGTGGTNEKLFF.

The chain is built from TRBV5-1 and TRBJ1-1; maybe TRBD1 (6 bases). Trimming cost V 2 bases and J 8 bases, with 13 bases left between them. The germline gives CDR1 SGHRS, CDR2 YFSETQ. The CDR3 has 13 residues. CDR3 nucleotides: TGCGCCAGCAGCTTACAGGGACTAGAAGAAGCTTTCTTT. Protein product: CASSLQGLEEAFF.

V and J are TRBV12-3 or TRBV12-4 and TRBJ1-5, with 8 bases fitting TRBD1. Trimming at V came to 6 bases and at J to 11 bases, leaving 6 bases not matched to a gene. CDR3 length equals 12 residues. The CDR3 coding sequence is TGTGCCAGCAGCTCAGGGGGCAGGACCCAGCATTTT. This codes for CASSSGGRTQHF.

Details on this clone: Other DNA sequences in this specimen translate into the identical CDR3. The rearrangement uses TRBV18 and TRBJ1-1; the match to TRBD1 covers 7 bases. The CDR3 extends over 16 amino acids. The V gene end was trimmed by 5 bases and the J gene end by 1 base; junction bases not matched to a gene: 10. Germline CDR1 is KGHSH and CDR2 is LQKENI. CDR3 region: CASSFSGGRGNTEAFF. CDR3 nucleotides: TGTGCCAGCTCATTCTCAGGGGGAAGAGGGAACACTGAAGCTTTCTTT.

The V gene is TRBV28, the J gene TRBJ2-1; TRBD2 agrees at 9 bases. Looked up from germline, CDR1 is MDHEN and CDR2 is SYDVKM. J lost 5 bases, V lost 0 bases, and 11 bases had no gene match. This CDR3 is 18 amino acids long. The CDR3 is CASSLWGLEKRGDNEQFF. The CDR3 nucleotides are TGTGCCAGCAGTTTATGGGGACTCGAGAAGCGGGGGGACAATGAGCAGTTCTTC. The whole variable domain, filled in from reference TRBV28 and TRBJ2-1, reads DVKVTQSSRYLVKRTGEKVFLECVQDMDHENMFWYRQDPGLGLRLIYFSYDVKMKEKGDIPEGYSVSREKKERFSLILESASTNQTSMYLCASSLWGLEKRGDNEQFFGPGTRLTVL.

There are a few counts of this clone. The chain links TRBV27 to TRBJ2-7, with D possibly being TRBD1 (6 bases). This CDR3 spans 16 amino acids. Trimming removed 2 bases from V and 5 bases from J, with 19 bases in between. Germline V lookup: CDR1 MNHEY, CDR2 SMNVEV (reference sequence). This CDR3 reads CASSLKTGPSWNEQYF. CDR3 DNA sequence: TGTGCCAGCAGTTTAAAAACAGGGCCCTCTTGGAACGAGCAGTACTTC.

CDR3 region: CASSLRLAGNTDTQYF. CDR3 bases: TGTGCCAGCAGTCTACGACTAGCGGGAAACACAGATACGCAGTATTTT. V is TRBV2 and J is TRBJ2-3; 11 bases line up with TRBD2. CDR1 SNHLY and CDR2 FYNNEI come from the germline V gene. V lost 5 bases, J lost 2 bases, and 6 bases stayed unmatched. The CDR3 totals 16 residues.

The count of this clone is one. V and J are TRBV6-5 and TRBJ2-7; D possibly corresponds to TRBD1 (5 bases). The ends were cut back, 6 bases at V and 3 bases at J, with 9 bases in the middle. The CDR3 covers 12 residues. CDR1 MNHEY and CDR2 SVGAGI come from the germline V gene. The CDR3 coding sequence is TGTGCCAGCAGGGACAACCACTACGAGCAGTACTTC. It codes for CASRDNHYEQYF.

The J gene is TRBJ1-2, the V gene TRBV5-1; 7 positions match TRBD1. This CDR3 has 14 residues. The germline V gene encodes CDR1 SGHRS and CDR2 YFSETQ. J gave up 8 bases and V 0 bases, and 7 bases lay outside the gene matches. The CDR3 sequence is CASSLGGGGDGYTF. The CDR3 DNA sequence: TGCGCCAGCAGCTTGGGAGGGGGCGGTGACGGCTACACCTTC.

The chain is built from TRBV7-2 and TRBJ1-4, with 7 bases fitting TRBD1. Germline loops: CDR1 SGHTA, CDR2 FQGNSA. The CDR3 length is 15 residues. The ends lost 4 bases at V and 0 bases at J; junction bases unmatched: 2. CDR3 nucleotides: TGTGCCAGCAGCTCCCAGGGGGCAACTAATGAAAAACTGTTTTTT. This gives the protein CASSSQGATNEKLFF.

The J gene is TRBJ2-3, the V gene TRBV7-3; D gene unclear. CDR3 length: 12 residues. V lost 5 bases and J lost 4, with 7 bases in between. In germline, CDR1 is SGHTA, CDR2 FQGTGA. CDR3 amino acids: CASSRSPDTQYF. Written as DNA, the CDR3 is TGTGCCAGCAGCCGTAGTCCAGATACGCAGTATTTT.

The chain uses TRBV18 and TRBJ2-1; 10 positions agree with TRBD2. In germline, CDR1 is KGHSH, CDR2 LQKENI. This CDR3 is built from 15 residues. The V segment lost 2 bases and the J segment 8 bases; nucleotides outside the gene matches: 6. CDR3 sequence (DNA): TGTGCCAGCTCACCAGGTAGCGGGAGGATCGATGAGCAGTTCTTC. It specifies CASSPGSGRIDEQFF. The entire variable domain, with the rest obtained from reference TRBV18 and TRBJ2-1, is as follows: NAGVMQNPRHLVRRRGQEARLRCSPMKGHSHVYWYRQLPEEGLKFMVYLQKENIIDESGMPKERFSAEFPKEGPSILRIQQVVRGDSAAYFCASSPGSGRIDEQFFGPGTRLTVL.

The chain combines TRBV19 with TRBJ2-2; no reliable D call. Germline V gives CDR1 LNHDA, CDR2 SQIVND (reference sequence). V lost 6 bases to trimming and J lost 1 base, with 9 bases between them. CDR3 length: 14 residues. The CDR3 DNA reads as TGTGCCAGTAGGAGTCCCGTGAACACCGGGGAGCTGTTTTTT. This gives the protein CASRSPVNTGELFF.

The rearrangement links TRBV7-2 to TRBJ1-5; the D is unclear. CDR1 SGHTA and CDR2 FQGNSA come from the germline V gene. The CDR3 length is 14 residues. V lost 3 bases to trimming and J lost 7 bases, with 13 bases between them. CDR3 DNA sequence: TGTGCCAGCAGCTTCCAAGGAGCTCGACAGCCCCAGCATTTT. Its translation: CASSFQGARQPQHF.

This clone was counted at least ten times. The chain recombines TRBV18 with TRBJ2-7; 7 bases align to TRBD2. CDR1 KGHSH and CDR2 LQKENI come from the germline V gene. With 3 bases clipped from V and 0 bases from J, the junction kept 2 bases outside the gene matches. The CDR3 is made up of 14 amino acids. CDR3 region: CASSPGLVSYEQYF. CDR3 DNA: TGTGCCAGCTCACCCGGACTAGTCTCCTACGAGCAGTACTTC.

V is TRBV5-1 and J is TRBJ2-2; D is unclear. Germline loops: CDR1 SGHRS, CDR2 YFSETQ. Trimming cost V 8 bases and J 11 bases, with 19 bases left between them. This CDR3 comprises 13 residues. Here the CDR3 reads CASSGAGLSELFF. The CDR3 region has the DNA TGCGCCAGTAGTGGTGCAGGCTTGTCCGAGCTGTTTTTT.

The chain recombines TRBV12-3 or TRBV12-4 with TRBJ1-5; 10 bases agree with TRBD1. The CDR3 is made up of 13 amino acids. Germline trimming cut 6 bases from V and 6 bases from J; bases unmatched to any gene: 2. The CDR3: CASRDRGIQPQHF. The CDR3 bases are TGTGCCAGCAGGGACAGGGGGATTCAGCCCCAGCATTTT.

Here the CDR3 reads CATSDPTPGQGIDTQYF. The CDR3 nucleotides are TGTGCCACCAGTGATCCGACCCCGGGACAGGGGATAGATACGCAGTATTTT. The J gene is TRBJ2-3, the V gene TRBV24-1; 10 positions agree with TRBD1. V trimming: 3 bases; J trimming: 5 bases; junction bases outside the gene matches: 10. The V gene's germline CDR1 is KGHDR and CDR2 SFDVKD. The CDR3 spans 17 residues.

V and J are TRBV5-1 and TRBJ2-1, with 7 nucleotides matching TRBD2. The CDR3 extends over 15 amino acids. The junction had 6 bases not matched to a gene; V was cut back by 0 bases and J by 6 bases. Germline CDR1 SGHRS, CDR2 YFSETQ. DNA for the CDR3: TGCGCCAGCAGCTTGGTACTAGCGACGGCCAATGAGCAGTTCTTC. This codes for CASSLVLATANEQFF. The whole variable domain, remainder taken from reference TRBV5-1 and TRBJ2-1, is KAGVTQTPRYLIKTRGQQVTLSCSPISGHRSVSWYQQTPGQGLQFLFEYFSETQRNKGNFPGRFSGRQFSNSRSEMNVSTLELGDSALYLCASSLVLATANEQFFGPGTRLTVL.

The CDR3, as DNA: TGCGCCAGCAGCCTCACAGGGGGCGATTCACCCCTCCACTTT. It specifies CASSLTGGDSPLHF. This rearrangement joins TRBV5-1 to TRBJ1-6; 9 bases match TRBD1. The length of the CDR3 is 14 residues. CDR1 and CDR2 (germline): SGHRS, YFSETQ. The V gene end was trimmed by 4 bases and the J gene end by 8 bases; junction bases not matched to a gene: 4.

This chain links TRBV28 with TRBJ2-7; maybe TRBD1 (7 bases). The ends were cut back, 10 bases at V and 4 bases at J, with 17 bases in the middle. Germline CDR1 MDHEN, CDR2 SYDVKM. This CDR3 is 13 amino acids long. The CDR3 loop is CATSGGGWYEQYF. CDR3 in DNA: TGTGCCACCTCCGGAGGGGGCTGGTACGAGCAGTACTTC.

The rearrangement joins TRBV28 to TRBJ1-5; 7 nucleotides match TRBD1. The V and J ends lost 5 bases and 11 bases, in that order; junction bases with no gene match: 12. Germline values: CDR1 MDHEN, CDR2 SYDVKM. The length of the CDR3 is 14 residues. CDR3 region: CASSRTGDNLSQHF. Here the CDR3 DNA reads TGTGCCAGCAGTCGGACAGGTGATAATCTATCCCAGCATTTT.

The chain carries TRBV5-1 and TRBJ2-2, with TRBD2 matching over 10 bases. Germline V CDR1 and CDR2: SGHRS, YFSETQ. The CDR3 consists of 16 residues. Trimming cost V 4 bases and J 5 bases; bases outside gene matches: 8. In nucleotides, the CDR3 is TGCGCCAGCAGCCCCGGGACTAGCGAGATTACCGGGGAGCTGTTTTTT. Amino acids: CASSPGTSEITGELFF.

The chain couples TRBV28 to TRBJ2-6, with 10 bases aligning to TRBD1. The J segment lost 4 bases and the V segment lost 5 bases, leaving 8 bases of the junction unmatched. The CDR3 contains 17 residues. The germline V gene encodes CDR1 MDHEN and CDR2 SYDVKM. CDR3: CASSPGQGISGANVLTF. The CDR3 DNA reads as TGTGCCAGCAGTCCGGGACAGGGGATATCGGGGGCCAACGTCCTGACTTTC. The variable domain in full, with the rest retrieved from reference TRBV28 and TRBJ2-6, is DVKVTQSSRYLVKRTGEKVFLECVQDMDHENMFWYRQDPGLGLRLIYFSYDVKMKEKGDIPEGYSVSREKKERFSLILESASTNQTSMYLCASSPGQGISGANVLTFGAGSRLTVL.

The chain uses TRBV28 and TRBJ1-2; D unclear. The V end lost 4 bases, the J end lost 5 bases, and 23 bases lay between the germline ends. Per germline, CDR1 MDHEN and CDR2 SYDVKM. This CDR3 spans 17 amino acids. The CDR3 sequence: CASSSSKTARSSYGYTF. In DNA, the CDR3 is TGTGCCAGCAGTTCCTCCAAAACAGCCCGAAGCAGTTATGGCTACACCTTC.

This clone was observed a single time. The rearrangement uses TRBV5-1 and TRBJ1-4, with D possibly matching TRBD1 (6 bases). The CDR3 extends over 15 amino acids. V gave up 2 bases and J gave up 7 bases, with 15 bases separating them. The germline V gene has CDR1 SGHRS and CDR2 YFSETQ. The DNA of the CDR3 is TGCGCCAGCAGCTTACAGGGAGGGCCAGCTGAAAAACTGTTTTTT. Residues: CASSLQGGPAEKLFF.

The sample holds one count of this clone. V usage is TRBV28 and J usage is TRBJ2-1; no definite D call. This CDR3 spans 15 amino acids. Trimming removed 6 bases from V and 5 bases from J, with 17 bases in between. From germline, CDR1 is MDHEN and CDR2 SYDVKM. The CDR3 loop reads CASSYSLPKNNEQFF. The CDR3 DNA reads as TGTGCCAGCAGCTATAGCTTGCCCAAAAACAATGAGCAGTTCTTC.

The CDR3 spells CASSMGHPSSYEQYF. The DNA for the CDR3 is TGTGCCAGCAGCATGGGACACCCGAGCTCCTACGAGCAGTACTTC. The gene calls are TRBV28 and TRBJ2-7; D is perhaps TRBD1 (6 bases). CDR1 and CDR2 from the germline V gene are MDHEN and SYDVKM. This CDR3 comprises 15 residues. V dropped 6 bases and J dropped 0 bases, with 15 bases sitting between them.